This T cell receptor beta chain was documented in a study of T-cell memory formation after mild COVID-19. Trimming left V 4 bases short and J 1 base short, with 16 bases between. The germline CDR1 and CDR2 sequences are SGHRS and YFSETQ. The CDR3 loop spans 16 amino acids. General study findings and limits: Prior to infection, memory already included some responding clones, suggesting cross-reactive memory joined.

This clonotype has more than one count but fewer than ten. The target antigen is unknown. Using its own MiXCR run on the 5' RACE reads, TCRdb lists one record per CDR3 protein. The table shows hundreds of thousands of distinct CDR3 sequences, with roughly 21% occurring only once. This TCR derives from an adult woman who had mild COVID-19 (a few samples of this study predate the infection). Cell type and time point are not known. The sequenced material came from PBMCs or a T cell subset sorted from them (not recorded which). V and J are TRBV5-1 and TRBJ2-3; perhaps TRBD1 as D (9 bases). CDR3 in DNA: TGCGCCAGCAGCCCGGGACAGGGACTAGGCACAGATACGCAGTATTTT. This translates into CASSPGQGLGTDTQYF.